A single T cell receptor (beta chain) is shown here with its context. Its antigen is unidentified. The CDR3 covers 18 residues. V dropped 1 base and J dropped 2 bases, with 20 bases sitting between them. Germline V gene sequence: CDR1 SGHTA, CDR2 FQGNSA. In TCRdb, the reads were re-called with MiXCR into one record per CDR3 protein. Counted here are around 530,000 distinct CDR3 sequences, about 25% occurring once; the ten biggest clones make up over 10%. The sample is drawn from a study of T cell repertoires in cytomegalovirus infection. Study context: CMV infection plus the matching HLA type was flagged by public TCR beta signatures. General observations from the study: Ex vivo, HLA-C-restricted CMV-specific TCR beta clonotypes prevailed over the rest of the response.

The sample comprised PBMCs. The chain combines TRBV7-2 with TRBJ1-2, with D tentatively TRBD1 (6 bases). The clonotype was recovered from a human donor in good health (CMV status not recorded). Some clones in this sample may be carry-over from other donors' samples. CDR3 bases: TGTGCCAGCAGCTTAGAATATAACAGAGGGACACTCAACTATGGCTACACCTTC. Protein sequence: CASSLEYNRGTLNYGYTF.